The 20 T cell receptor beta chains reported below all come from one sample, sequenced in a study of T-cell reconstitution after alpha-beta-depleted transplantation in children. Unique molecular identifiers were built into the TCRbeta library. TCRdb processed the PCR reads anew with MiXCR; each CDR3 protein has one entry. Of some 500,000 distinct CDR3 sequences listed, about 16% were seen once; the top ten hold 2.5% to 3.5%. The sample was PBMCs from the stem cell graft donor, taken from the stem cell graft. The receptors shown here come from a human donor who donated a stem cell graft to a child with acute lymphoblastic leukemia.

This clonotype has just a few counts. The chain combines TRBV12-3 or TRBV12-4 with TRBJ2-3; 7 positions match TRBD1. This CDR3 contains 14 residues. V gave up 6 bases and J gave up 4 bases; unmatched junction bases: 7. The CDR3 loop reads CASSLDRDPDTQYF. For the CDR3, the DNA is TGTGCCAGCAGCCTTGACAGGGACCCAGATACGCAGTATTTT.

The V gene is TRBV30, the J gene TRBJ2-1, with D unresolved. V lost 0 bases to trimming and J lost 10 bases, with 10 bases between them. The CDR3 is made up of 12 amino acids. Germline V gives CDR1 GTSNPN, CDR2 SVGIG (reference sequence). The CDR3 DNA is TGTGCCTGGAGTGTACTCCCTCGAGAGCAGTTCTTC. Translating gives CAWSVLPREQFF.

This chain uses TRBV7-2 with TRBJ2-3; D is uncertain. Germline CDR1 reads SGHTA; CDR2 reads FQGNSA. The CDR3 extends over 14 amino acids. The V end was cut by 5 bases, the J end by 3 bases, with 12 bases between. CDR3 loop: CASSTKILTDTQYF. The CDR3 nucleotides read TGTGCCAGCAGCACTAAAATACTTACAGATACGCAGTATTTT.

This clonotype turned up a few times. The chain has TRBV5-1 and TRBJ2-1; D is ambiguous. V was clipped by 2 bases and J by 2 bases, with 11 bases between them. This CDR3 is 15 amino acids long. From germline, CDR1 is SGHRS and CDR2 YFSETQ. The CDR3 sequence: CASSFDSPTYNEQFF. In DNA, the CDR3 is TGCGCCAGCAGCTTCGATTCGCCGACCTACAATGAGCAGTTCTTC.

The chain links TRBV15 to TRBJ2-3, with 8 nucleotides matching TRBD2. Trimming cost V 0 bases and J 4 bases; bases outside gene matches: 9. Germline CDR1 and CDR2: LNHNV and YYDKDF (reference sequence). CDR3 length: 17 amino acids. CDR3 sequence: CATSRDELAVGPDTQYF. The CDR3 nucleotides read TGTGCCACCAGCAGAGATGAACTAGCGGTCGGTCCAGATACGCAGTATTTT.

This chain links TRBV29-1 with TRBJ2-1; no definite D call. The V end lost 2 bases, the J end lost 7 bases, and 3 bases lay between the germline ends. This CDR3 has 10 residues. Germline lookup yields CDR1 SQVTM and CDR2 ANQGSEA. Here the CDR3 reads CSVEQNEQFF. The CDR3 DNA reads as TGCAGCGTTGAACAAAATGAGCAGTTCTTC.

This clonotype was counted only a few times. J is TRBJ1-3 and V is TRBV12-3 or TRBV12-4, with D perhaps matching TRBD1 (5 bases). Trimming pared 6 bases from V and 0 bases from J, leaving 12 bases between. This CDR3 has 15 residues. The CDR3 DNA follows: TGTGCCAGCAGCCCGGGACGGATCTCTGGAAACACCATATATTTT. Translating it yields CASSPGRISGNTIYF.

This clonotype was counted between two and nine times. The rearrangement uses TRBV5-1 and TRBJ2-1; D perhaps matches TRBD1 (6 bases). V was cut by 6 bases and J by 8 bases, with 21 bases left in between. The CDR3 is made up of 15 amino acids. Germline V gives CDR1 SGHRS, CDR2 YFSETQ. CDR3 nucleotide sequence: TGCGCCAGCACCTTCAACACAGGGAAGCATGATGAGCAGTTCTTC. Its translation is CASTFNTGKHDEQFF.

This clonotype has a handful of counts. The CDR3, as DNA: TGCAGCGTCCGGCAGACAGGCACTGAAGCTTTCTTT. It yields the protein CSVRQTGTEAFF. The rearrangement joins TRBV29-1 to TRBJ1-1; D might be TRBD1 (6 bases). Germline V gene data show CDR1 as SQVTM and CDR2 as ANQGSEA. Trimming shortened V by 6 bases and J by 4 bases, and 12 bases separated the two germline ends. The CDR3 extends over 12 amino acids.

This clonotype was found a few times. V and J are TRBV3-1 and TRBJ1-6; D is unclear. Germline V gene sequence: CDR1 LGHDT, CDR2 YNNKEL (reference sequence). Between the trimmed V and J ends, which lost 1 base and 10 bases, there was a span of 20 bases. CDR3 length: 17 residues. CDR3: CASSQVAEYPIGSPLHF. The CDR3 DNA reads as TGTGCCAGCAGCCAAGTGGCGGAGTACCCAATAGGATCACCCCTCCACTTT.

V usage is TRBV5-1 and J usage is TRBJ2-1; 7 nucleotides line up with TRBD1. This CDR3 is built from 16 residues. Germline trimming cut 2 bases from V and 0 bases from J; bases unmatched to any gene: 5. Germline V gene data show CDR1 as SGHRS and CDR2 as YFSETQ. The CDR3 nucleotides read TGCGCCAGCAGCTTCGACAGGGCAAGCTCCTACAATGAGCAGTTCTTC. Protein: CASSFDRASSYNEQFF.

This clonotype has just a few counts. The chain combines TRBV5-1 with TRBJ1-2; TRBD1 is a possible D gene (5 bases). Germline V CDR1 and CDR2: SGHRS, YFSETQ. V lost 0 bases to trimming and J lost 2 bases, with 11 bases between them. This CDR3 is 15 amino acids long. The CDR3 region has the DNA TGCGCCAGCAGCTTGGGGCCGGGGGAAAACTATGGCTACACCTTC. It translates to CASSLGPGENYGYTF.

This clonotype was observed a handful of times. The V gene is TRBV7-6, the J gene TRBJ2-5; maybe TRBD2 (5 bases). The CDR3 is made up of 13 amino acids. In germline, CDR1 is SGHVS, CDR2 FNYEAQ. V was pared by 5 bases and J by 5 bases, with 12 bases between. Here the CDR3 DNA reads TGTGCCAGCAGCCGCGGTGAGGGCGAGACCCAGTACTTC. Protein: CASSRGEGETQYF.

This chain links TRBV5-1 with TRBJ2-7; D perhaps matches TRBD2 (5 bases). Trimming removed 5 bases at V and 2 bases at J, with 11 bases between. This CDR3 region has 13 residues. Per the germline V gene, CDR1 is SGHRS and CDR2 is YFSETQ. CDR3 amino acids: CASSRGSAYEQYF. CDR3 DNA sequence: TGCGCCAGCAGTCGGGGAAGCGCCTACGAGCAGTACTTC.

This clonotype was counted only a few times. This chain links TRBV7-9 with TRBJ2-7; 8 bases match TRBD1. Trimming at V came to 1 base and at J to 8 bases, leaving 10 bases not matched to a gene. The germline V gene encodes CDR1 SEHNR and CDR2 FQNEAQ (reference sequence). This CDR3 has 15 amino acids. As DNA, the CDR3 is TGTGCCAGCAGCTTAGGGTCCCTGACAGGGGATAAGCAGTACTTC. Translation gives CASSLGSLTGDKQYF.

In its sample, this clonotype was seen a few times. The chain is built from TRBV4-1 and TRBJ1-6, with TRBD1 identical over 9 bases. V was clipped by 2 bases and J by 7 bases; unmatched bases: 6. This CDR3 comprises 16 residues. Germline V gives CDR1 MGHRA, CDR2 YSYEKL. The CDR3 region has the DNA TGCGCCAGCAGCCAAAGTCTGGGACAGGGAAATTCACCCCTCCACTTT. Its translation: CASSQSLGQGNSPLHF.

The chain combines TRBV5-5 with TRBJ2-1, with 9 bases fitting TRBD2. In germline, CDR1 is SGHKS, CDR2 YYEKEE (reference sequence). This CDR3 has 16 amino acids. V trimming: 0 bases; J trimming: 10 bases; junction bases outside the gene matches: 11. The CDR3 protein is CASSLARREGAGEQFF. CDR3 DNA sequence: TGTGCCAGCAGCTTGGCAAGGCGGGAGGGCGCAGGGGAGCAGTTCTTC.

The chain couples TRBV3-1 to TRBJ2-1; D is uncertain. This CDR3 spans 15 amino acids. CDR1 and CDR2 from the germline V gene are LGHDT and YNNKEL (reference sequence). Trimming pared 4 bases from V and 0 bases from J, leaving 10 bases between. CDR3 loop: CASSRSPSSYNEQFF. CDR3 sequence (DNA): TGTGCCAGCAGCCGTTCCCCCAGCTCCTACAATGAGCAGTTCTTC.

This clonotype was counted only a few times. The chain employs TRBV11-3 and TRBJ2-1; 7 nucleotides align to TRBD2. The CDR3 is 17 amino acids. Germline CDR1 is SGHNT and CDR2 is YENEEA. The V and J ends lost 4 bases and 7 bases, in that order; junction bases with no gene match: 16. CDR3 sequence (DNA): TGTGCCAGCAGCTCAACTTCGGCGGGAGCCTATACGAATGAGCAGTTCTTC. Protein product: CASSSTSAGAYTNEQFF.

V and J are TRBV7-9 and TRBJ2-7; no reliable D call. This CDR3 region has 12 residues. Trimming cost V 4 bases and J 2 bases, with 6 bases left between them. Germline V gene sequence: CDR1 SEHNR, CDR2 FQNEAQ (reference sequence). CDR3 nucleotides: TGTGCCAGCAGCTGGATAACCTACGAGCAGTACTTC. Protein sequence: CASSWITYEQYF.